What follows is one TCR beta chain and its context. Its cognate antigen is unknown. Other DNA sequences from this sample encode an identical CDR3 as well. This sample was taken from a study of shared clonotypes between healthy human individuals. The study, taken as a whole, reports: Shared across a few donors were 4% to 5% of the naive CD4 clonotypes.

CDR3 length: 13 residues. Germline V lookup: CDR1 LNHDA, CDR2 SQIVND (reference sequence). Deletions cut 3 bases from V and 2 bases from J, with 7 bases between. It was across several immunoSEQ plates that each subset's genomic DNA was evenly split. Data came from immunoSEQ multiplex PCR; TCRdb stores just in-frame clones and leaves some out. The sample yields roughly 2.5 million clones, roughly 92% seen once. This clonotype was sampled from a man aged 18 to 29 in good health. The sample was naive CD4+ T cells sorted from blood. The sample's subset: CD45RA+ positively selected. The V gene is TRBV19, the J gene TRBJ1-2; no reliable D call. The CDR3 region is CASSIDQNYGYTF. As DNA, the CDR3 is TGTGCCAGTAGTATCGACCAGAACTATGGCTACACCTTC. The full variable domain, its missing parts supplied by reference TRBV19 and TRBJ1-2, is DGGITQSPKYLFRKEGQNVTLSCEQNLNHDAMYWYRQDPGQGLRLIYYSQIVNDFQKGDIAEGYSVSREKKESFPLTVTSAQKNPTAFYLCASSIDQNYGYTFGSGTRLTVV.